This TCR beta chain was captured in a study of blood T cell repertoires in COVID-19 (dated by TCRdb to the early 2020s). For context, the study as a whole: Samples covering the acute and convalescent phases of COVID-19 were provided by collaborators in the United States, Italy and Spain. The dataset comprised deeply sampled blood TCRbeta repertoires from subjects exposed to, actively infected with, or recovered from COVID-19. Where available, HLA class I and class II types were taken from metadata supplied by the sample provider and were not determined by assay-based typing. Nearly every sample came with metadata listing a de-identified subject ID, COVID-19 status, age in years and sex. The material from the prospective study consisted of cDNA or gDNA derived from T cells, B-cell-depleted T cells, or PBMCs. The repertoires were released in a freely available public database intended as a resource for research on the immune response to SARS-CoV-2. The samples were drawn from two sources: the first 160 participants of the ongoing ImmuneRACE study, and fewer than 1,500 subjects contributed by 6 global collaborators.

TCRbeta CDR3 regions were amplified from genomic DNA by means of the immunoSEQ Assay, a bias-controlled multiplex PCR. The original pipeline was this. Nucleated cell counts per sample were estimated from amplification of reference gene primers within the assay. To quantify the absolute abundance of each unique TCRbeta CDR3 rearrangement, sequence reads were collapsed and filtered. For each sample, productive Simpson clonality was calculated as the square root of Simpson's diversity index across productive rearrangements. TCRdb's version of the immuneACCESS table is confined to in-frame rearrangements and falls short of the full clone set. An unresolved V gene accounts for under half of the shortfall where checked; the remainder is of unknown origin. V and J calls plus clone size are reproduced from that table; the DNA served to infer D and trimming. For this sample the table gives roughly 150,000 clones, of which roughly 74% were detected only once. The ten largest clones capture approximately 14% of the sample.

Via the germline V gene, CDR1 is ENHRY and CDR2 SYGVKD. V trim: 3 bases; J trim: 5 bases; unmatched bases: 8. The CDR3 numbers 15 residues from cysteine through phenylalanine. Of all the DNA, just the CDR3 is kept, 45 bases in frame from base 1. Concerning this clone: The clone's antigen remains unknown. Per-base qualities were not stored, and no clone one base away is much larger.

Each collaborating institution followed its own protocols to collect whole blood in K2EDTA tubes. For TCRbeta analysis, collaborators shipped samples in one of three forms: frozen whole blood, isolated PBMCs, or DNA extracted from either of those sample types. General study outcomes and caveats: Clinical and demographic metadata were provided uncurated, with the amount varying by source and participant.

Sequencing was performed on peripheral blood. The chain was built from TRBV10-3 and TRBJ2-5; 8 bases in between match TRBD1. The clonotype was recovered from a woman aged 80 or over with acute or convalescent COVID-19. The CDR3: CAISDHRTGKETQYF. In nucleotides, the sequence is TGTGCCATCAGTGATCATCGGACAGGGAAGGAGACCCAGTACTTC.